These T cell receptor beta chains were read from a single sample in a study of blood T cell repertoires in COVID-19. Here immunoSEQ multiplex PCR was the method, and the copy in TCRdb shows in-frame clones only, minus some. This table has hundreds of thousands of clones, about four fifths appearing once. The sample comprised PBMCs or T cells enriched from blood (not recorded which). Receptors were obtained from a middle-aged woman who had been exposed to COVID-19. Each CDR3 is given with its conserved first and last residue. The order of the fields is D gene, clone size, V gene, J gene, CDR3 DNA, CDR3 protein. D genes are given only for firm matches. Some rows have no size entry. The others give once, few or many, or a class for an expanded clone.

TRBD2	NA	TRBV7-2	TRBJ2-2	TGTGCCAGCAGCTTAAGGCTAGCGGGGATCGCCGGGGAGCTGTTTTTT	CASSLRLAGIAGELFF
TRBD1	once	TRBV5-4	TRBJ1-2	TGTGCCAGCACCCGGGGTAAGGGTGGGACAGATAACTATGGCTACACCTTC	CASTRGKGGTDNYGYTF
TRBD1	once	TRBV6-5	TRBJ1-1	TGTGCCAGCAGTTCCCCAGGGGGAAACACTGAAGCTTTCTTT	CASSSPGGNTEAFF
TRBD1	NA	TRBV5-1	TRBJ1-5	TGCGCCAGCAGCTTGGCGGGGACAGGGGCCCAATATAGCAATCAGCCCCAGCATTTT	CASSLAGTGAQYSNQPQHF
NA	NA	TRBV9	TRBJ2-5	TGTGCCAGCGGCCGACAGGGAGGAGAGACCCAGTACTTC	CASGRQGGETQYF
TRBD1	NA	TRBV7-6	TRBJ1-6	TGTGCCAGCAGCAAGGGACAGGGAGGTTGGAATTCACCCCTCCACTTT	CASSKGQGGWNSPLHF
TRBD1	NA	TRBV5-1	TRBJ2-7	TGCGCCAGCGGGGCCGGGACAGCCTACGAGCAGTACTTC	CASGAGTAYEQYF
TRBD1	NA	TRBV2	TRBJ2-1	TGTGCCAGCACGGGCAGGGGGTCGGAGCAGTTCTTC	CASTGRGSEQFF
NA	NA	TRBV24-1	TRBJ1-5	TGTGCCACAGGGGCCTATAGCAATCAGCCCCAGCATTTT	CATGAYSNQPQHF
NA	NA	TRBV27	TRBJ2-3	TGTGCCAGCAGTTTAACGACTGTAAGCACAGATACGCAGTATTTT	CASSLTTVSTDTQYF
TRBD1	once	TRBV11-2	TRBJ1-2	TGTGCCAGCAGCCAAACAGGGGGCGTGTGGAACTATGGCTACACCTTC	CASSQTGGVWNYGYTF
NA	NA	TRBV12-3/TRBV12-4	TRBJ1-1	TGTGCCAGCAGCCGGGTTAGGGGCGCCGAAGCTTTCTTT	CASSRVRGAEAFF
NA	few	TRBV3-1/TRBV3-2	TRBJ1-1	TGTGCCAGCAGCCAAGGTGGCAGGGATTACACTGAAGCTTTCTTT	CASSQGGRDYTEAFF
NA	NA	TRBV6-5	TRBJ2-3	TGTGCCAGCAGCTGGGGGCCCGCCGATACGCAGTATTTT	CASSWGPADTQYF
TRBD1	NA	TRBV7-9	TRBJ1-2	TGTGCCAGCAGCCCAGGACAGGGAATCCTTGATGGCTACACCTTC	CASSPGQGILDGYTF
NA	NA	TRBV7-2	TRBJ1-1	TGTGCCAGCAGCTTTAAGGGGGACACTGAAGCTTTCTTT	CASSFKGDTEAFF
NA	NA	TRBV7-9	TRBJ2-5	TGTGCCAGCAGCTACTTCCAAGAGACCCAGTACTTC	CASSYFQETQYF
NA	NA	TRBV19	TRBJ2-3	TGTGCCAGTAGTTTTGGGGGGGCGGGCACAGATACGCAGTATTTT	CASSFGGAGTDTQYF
TRBD1	NA	TRBV15	TRBJ1-5	TGTGCCACCAGCAGTGACAGGGTTCAGCCCCAGCATTTT	CATSSDRVQPQHF
NA	NA	TRBV5-1	TRBJ2-3	TGCGCCAGCAGCTTGCCCGGCACAGATACGCAGTATTTT	CASSLPGTDTQYF
NA	many	TRBV18	TRBJ1-1	TGTGCCAGCTCACCCCTTCAGGAAGCTGAAGCTTTCTTT	CASSPLQEAEAFF
TRBD2	NA	TRBV7-2	TRBJ2-3	TGTGCCAGCAGCTTAGCCCTAGGGCTAGCGGGGGGTGTCCATAGCACAGATACGCAGTATTTT	CASSLALGLAGGVHSTDTQYF
NA	NA	TRBV19	TRBJ1-2	TGTGCCAGTAGTATATCGGATTCGGGGTCCTTCACGCGCGGCTACACCTTC	CASSISDSGSFTRGYTF
TRBD1	NA	TRBV10-3	TRBJ2-3	TGTGCCATCACAACAGGGGGCTCTACGTCAGATACGCAGTATTTT	CAITTGGSTSDTQYF
TRBD2	NA	TRBV11-3	TRBJ2-1	TGTGCCAGCAGCTTAGGGGCTAGCGGGGGGGATAACAATGAGCAGTTCTTC	CASSLGASGGDNNEQFF
NA	NA	TRBV12-5	TRBJ1-2	TGTGCTAGTGGTTTGGGTGGGCGTGCTAATGGCTACACCTTC	CASGLGGRANGYTF
NA	NA	TRBV28	TRBJ1-3	TGTGCCAGCATCAGCTCTGGAAACACCATATATTTT	CASISSGNTIYF
TRBD2	NA	TRBV4-2	TRBJ2-5	TGTGCCAGCAGCCAAGATCCAGCGGGGGGGCCGGAGACCCAGTACTTC	CASSQDPAGGPETQYF
TRBD2	once	TRBV5-6	TRBJ2-3	TGTGCCAGCAGCTTTCTAGCGGGGAGCGATACGCAGTATTTT	CASSFLAGSDTQYF
NA	NA	TRBV12-3/TRBV12-4	TRBJ2-5	TGTGCCAGCAGCCCCCACAGGGTGGAGACCCAGTACTTC	CASSPHRVETQYF
NA	NA	TRBV20-1	TRBJ1-1	TGCAGTGCTAGTCCGGTCCAGGCTGAAGCTTTCTTT	CSASPVQAEAFF
TRBD1	NA	TRBV5-1	TRBJ2-3	TGCGCCAGCAGAAAAACAGGGGGCTTGACAGATACGCAGTATTTT	CASRKTGGLTDTQYF
TRBD1	NA	TRBV11-2	TRBJ1-2	TGTGCCAGCAAGACAGGGGCGGCCTATGGCTACACCTTC	CASKTGAAYGYTF
NA	many	TRBV4-2	TRBJ2-1	TGTGCCAGCAGCCAAAATCGGGAGAATGAGCAGTTCTTC	CASSQNRENEQFF
TRBD2	NA	TRBV7-6	TRBJ2-1	TGTGCCAGCAGCCCCCGCGGGGGGGCCATCGAGCAGTTCTTC	CASSPRGGAIEQFF
NA	NA	TRBV2	TRBJ1-2	TGTGCCAGCAGTGAAGGGTATAGCTATGGCTACACCTTC	CASSEGYSYGYTF
TRBD1	NA	TRBV27	TRBJ2-2	TGTGCCAGCAGTCCGGGACAGGTTACCGGGGAGCTGTTTTTT	CASSPGQVTGELFF
NA	once	TRBV20-1	TRBJ1-2	TGCAGTGCTAGTGGCCGCCGGGACTCAACTAACTATGGCTACACCTTC	CSASGRRDSTNYGYTF
TRBD1	once	TRBV2	TRBJ1-1	TGTGCCAGCTCGGGACAGGGATTCACTGAAGCTTTCTTT	CASSGQGFTEAFF
TRBD1	NA	TRBV7-2	TRBJ1-2	TGTGCCAGCAGCCCAGTACAGGGGGACTATGGCTACACCTTC	CASSPVQGDYGYTF